This passage covers 21 T cell receptor beta chains from one sample sequenced in a study of cytotoxic CD8 clonotypes in ibrutinib-treated CLL. Data came from immunoSEQ multiplex PCR; TCRdb stores just in-frame clones and leaves some out. The table has roughly 220,000 clones, roughly 65% seen once; the top ten hold about 6.4%. This sample comprised PBMCs, obtained after 12 months of ibrutinib treatment. The origin of the receptors is a human donor with chronic lymphocytic leukemia.

The chain employs TRBV7-2 and TRBJ1-1; 10 nucleotides agree with TRBD1. With V trimmed by 3 bases and J by 8 bases, 3 bases remained unmatched. Germline V gene lookup returns CDR1 SGHTA and CDR2 FQGNSA. There are 13 residues in the CDR3. The CDR3 nucleotides read TGTGCCAGCAGCTTTGACAGGGGGCGCGAAGCTTTCTTT. It encodes CASSFDRGREAFF.

This chain uses TRBV30 with TRBJ1-3; tentative D call: TRBD1 (5 bases). The CDR3 has 12 residues. The V end lost 0 bases, the J end lost 11 bases, and 11 bases lay between the germline ends. Germline CDR1 and CDR2: GTSNPN and SVGIG (reference sequence). The CDR3 reads CAWSVLAGPIYF. The CDR3 region has the DNA TGTGCCTGGAGTGTACTCGCAGGGCCCATATATTTT.

In this sample, this clone turned up many times. This chain uses TRBV5-6 with TRBJ1-5; D remains unclear. Trimming took 2 bases from V and 5 from J, leaving 2 bases between them. This CDR3 has 11 residues. Germline V gene sequence: CDR1 SGHDT, CDR2 YYEEEE. This chain's CDR3 is CASSLYQPQHF. CDR3 bases: TGTGCCAGCAGCTTATATCAGCCCCAGCATTTT.

The chain recombines TRBV6-5 with TRBJ1-1; the D gene is possibly TRBD1 (5 bases). Trimming cost V 3 bases and J 0 bases, with 11 bases left between them. The CDR3 covers 15 residues. Germline V gene sequence: CDR1 MNHEY, CDR2 SVGAGI. CDR3 region: CASSYTWGLNTEAFF. The CDR3 DNA sequence: TGTGCCAGCAGTTATACGTGGGGACTGAACACTGAAGCTTTCTTT.

The gene calls are TRBV9 and TRBJ1-1; TRBD1 matches 7 bases. The CDR3 is 14 residues long. CDR1 is SGDLS and CDR2 is YYNGEE in the germline V gene. The V and J ends lost 2 bases and 7 bases, in that order; junction bases with no gene match: 8. CDR3 loop: CASSVDGRDSEAFF. As DNA, the CDR3 is TGTGCCAGCAGCGTGGATGGTAGGGACAGTGAAGCTTTCTTT.

V is TRBV7-9 and J is TRBJ1-2; D is unclear. This CDR3 has 13 amino acids. Germline V gene lookup returns CDR1 SEHNR and CDR2 FQNEAQ (reference sequence). V lost 2 bases and J lost 2, with 6 bases in between. The CDR3 loop reads CASSLNANYGYTF. For the CDR3, the DNA is TGTGCCAGCAGCTTAAACGCGAACTATGGCTACACCTTC. Full variable domain (rest looked up from reference TRBV7-9 and TRBJ1-2): DTGVSQNPRHKITKRGQNVTFRCDPISEHNRLYWYRQTLGQGPEFLTYFQNEAQLEKSRLLSDRFSAERPKGSFSTLEIQRTEQGDSAMYLCASSLNANYGYTFGSGTRLTVV.

V gene TRBV4-1 combines with J gene TRBJ2-5; D call uncertain. Germline CDR1 reads MGHRA; CDR2 reads YSYEKL. Trimming shortened V by 1 base and J by 2 bases, and 11 bases separated the two germline ends. This CDR3 is 15 amino acids long. The CDR3 sequence is CASSQADWGQETQYF. CDR3 DNA: TGCGCCAGCAGCCAAGCTGATTGGGGTCAAGAGACCCAGTACTTC.

The J gene is TRBJ1-1, the V gene TRBV7-2; D perhaps matches TRBD1 (5 bases). Germline values: CDR1 SGHTA, CDR2 FQGNSA. V was cut by 6 bases and J by 7 bases, with 15 bases left in between. This CDR3 has 13 residues. CDR3 sequence: CASRRYRTDEAFF. The CDR3 DNA sequence: TGTGCCAGCAGGCGTTACAGGACTGATGAAGCTTTCTTT.

Comment on this clone: Other nucleotide sequences from this sample produce the same CDR3. V gene TRBV28 combines with J gene TRBJ1-1; D gene unclear. Trimming removed 3 bases from V and 5 bases from J, with 13 bases in between. The CDR3 is 14 amino acids. Germline V gene sequence: CDR1 MDHEN, CDR2 SYDVKM. CDR3 sequence: CASSLAGGGTEAFF. The CDR3 nucleotides are TGTGCCAGCAGTTTGGCGGGTGGCGGGACTGAAGCTTTCTTT. The full variable domain, with the rest looked up from reference TRBV28 and TRBJ1-1, is DVKVTQSSRYLVKRTGEKVFLECVQDMDHENMFWYRQDPGLGLRLIYFSYDVKMKEKGDIPEGYSVSREKKERFSLILESASTNQTSMYLCASSLAGGGTEAFFGQGTRLTVV.

The J gene is TRBJ1-4, the V gene TRBV19; 8 bases are shared with TRBD1. Trimming took 4 bases from V and 7 from J; bases not matched to a gene: 8. CDR1 and CDR2 (germline): LNHDA, SQIVND (reference sequence). The CDR3 consists of 15 residues. DNA of the CDR3: TGTGCCAGTAGTACAGGGGGCGGACCAGGTGAAAAACTGTTTTTT. This sequence encodes CASSTGGGPGEKLFF.

The table lists this clone with many counts. The rearrangement uses TRBV6-5 and TRBJ1-6; maybe TRBD1 (5 bases). Germline V gene data show CDR1 as MNHEY and CDR2 as SVGAGI. Trimming took 7 bases from V and 2 from J, leaving 12 bases between them. The CDR3 is made up of 15 amino acids. This CDR3 is CASKEGPTYNSPLHF. CDR3 DNA sequence: TGTGCCAGCAAGGAGGGGCCTACCTATAATTCACCCCTCCACTTT.

The V call is TRBV7-3, the J call TRBJ1-2; D unclear. The CDR3 covers 13 residues. V was trimmed by 2 bases and J by 4 bases, leaving 8 bases between them. Germline lookup yields CDR1 SGHTA and CDR2 FQGTGA. CDR3 amino acids: CASSLLSGYGYTF. The CDR3 bases are TGTGCCAGCAGCTTACTCAGCGGCTATGGCTACACCTTC.

This clone was detected only a few times. The CDR3 reads CAWSLGLGNQPQHF. The DNA of the CDR3 is TGTGCCTGGAGTTTAGGTCTGGGCAATCAGCCCCAGCATTTT. V gene TRBV30 combines with J gene TRBJ1-5; D is unresolved. V lost 2 bases and J lost 2, with 10 bases in between. Germline-derived CDR1 and CDR2 are GTSNPN and SVGIG (reference sequence). CDR3 length: 14 amino acids.

This chain connects TRBV5-1 to TRBJ2-1; 7 nucleotides agree with TRBD2. V was pared by 4 bases and J by 9 bases, with 10 bases of the junction left unmatched. The CDR3 is made up of 14 amino acids. Germline lookup yields CDR1 SGHRS and CDR2 YFSETQ. The CDR3 spells CASSPSGREFEQFF. In DNA, the CDR3 is TGCGCCAGCAGCCCCTCTGGGAGGGAGTTTGAGCAGTTCTTC.

The chain links TRBV15 to TRBJ2-3; 7 bases are shared with TRBD1. Germline lookup yields CDR1 LNHNV and CDR2 YYDKDF (reference sequence). V lost 4 bases, J lost 6 bases, and 16 bases stayed unmatched. The CDR3 totals 17 residues. In DNA, the CDR3 is TGTGCCACCAGCATGGGGGCGCGTACAGGGGCAAGGGATACGCAGTATTTT. Its protein is CATSMGARTGARDTQYF.

The V and J genes are TRBV27 and TRBJ1-2; 11 bases are shared with TRBD1. Germline V lookup: CDR1 MNHEY, CDR2 SMNVEV (reference sequence). The J segment lost 6 bases and the V segment lost 4 bases, leaving 7 bases of the junction unmatched. The CDR3 totals 15 residues. CDR3 nucleotide sequence: TGTGCCAGCAGTTCTTGGACAGGGGGCAACCATGGCTACACCTTC. Translation gives CASSSWTGGNHGYTF.

The chain has TRBV6-5 and TRBJ1-1; D ambiguous. Germline values: CDR1 MNHEY, CDR2 SVGAGI. The V and J ends lost 4 bases and 1 base respectively, with 7 bases between them. This CDR3 spans 13 amino acids. CDR3 bases: TGTGCCAGCAGTTCCCGACAGAACACTGAAGCTTTCTTT. Translating it yields CASSSRQNTEAFF.

The chain has TRBV6-5 and TRBJ2-7; a possible D gene is TRBD1 (6 bases). CDR1 and CDR2 (germline): MNHEY, SVGAGI. The CDR3 consists of 14 residues. V lost 4 bases to trimming and J lost 3 bases, with 13 bases between them. The CDR3: CASSFGTWDYEQYF. The DNA for the CDR3 is TGTGCCAGCAGTTTTGGGACATGGGACTACGAGCAGTACTTC.

The V gene is TRBV5-6, the J gene TRBJ1-2, with no clear D. CDR1 SGHDT and CDR2 YYEEEE come from the germline V gene. V lost 4 bases and J lost 4, with 14 bases in between. The CDR3 consists of 14 residues. The CDR3 DNA reads TGTGCCAGCAGCGACAACCCTCTCGCCTATGGCTACACCTTC. Its translation is CASSDNPLAYGYTF.

The CDR3 DNA reads as TGCAGTGCTAGTAGGTCGGAGGGCTACACCTTC. This encodes CSASRSEGYTF. The chain carries TRBV20-1 and TRBJ1-2; no firm D call. The V and J ends lost 3 bases and 8 bases respectively, with 10 bases between them. Germline CDR1 reads DFQATT; CDR2 reads SNEGSKA (reference sequence). The CDR3 extends over 11 amino acids.

The table lists this clone with a count of one. This chain links TRBV5-1 with TRBJ2-7; D not resolved. The V end lost 0 bases, the J end lost 3 bases, and 7 bases lay between the germline ends. The CDR3 totals 13 residues. The germline gives CDR1 SGHRS, CDR2 YFSETQ. CDR3 nucleotide sequence: TGCGCCAGCAGCTTGGCGGCAAACTACGAGCAGTACTTC. Amino acid sequence: CASSLAANYEQYF. Full variable domain (remainder filled in from reference TRBV5-1 and TRBJ2-7): KAGVTQTPRYLIKTRGQQVTLSCSPISGHRSVSWYQQTPGQGLQFLFEYFSETQRNKGNFPGRFSGRQFSNSRSEMNVSTLELGDSALYLCASSLAANYEQYFGPGTRLTVT.